This T cell receptor (beta chain) originates from a study of cytomegalovirus exposure and HLA in healthy donors. Study details: Membership in the Caucasian-associated ancestry cluster was found for 81% of almost 400 genotyped donors.

The PCR made use of 60 Vbeta and 13 Jbeta primers. This table comes from immunoSEQ multiplex PCR, and its TCRdb copy is limited to in-frame clones, with some not included. The sample includes some 170,000 clones, roughly 79% of them seen just once. V was cut by 3 bases and J by 6 bases, with 12 bases left in between. The CDR3 is 13 amino acids. The germline V gene has CDR1 LNHNV and CDR2 YYDKDF (reference sequence). Study-wide results and limits: Data from an earlier analysis indicated that most TCR beta V segments were productive either about 87% or about 30% of the time.

As concerns this clone: Its antigen is undetermined.

The sample was PBMCs. This sequence joins TRBV15 and TRBJ2-7; D remains unclear. The sequence was collected from a woman aged 18 to 35 in good health and CMV-seropositive. The CDR3 DNA reads TGTGCCACCAGCAGGAGCACCCCCGGCGAGCAGTACTTC. It encodes CATSRSTPGEQYF.